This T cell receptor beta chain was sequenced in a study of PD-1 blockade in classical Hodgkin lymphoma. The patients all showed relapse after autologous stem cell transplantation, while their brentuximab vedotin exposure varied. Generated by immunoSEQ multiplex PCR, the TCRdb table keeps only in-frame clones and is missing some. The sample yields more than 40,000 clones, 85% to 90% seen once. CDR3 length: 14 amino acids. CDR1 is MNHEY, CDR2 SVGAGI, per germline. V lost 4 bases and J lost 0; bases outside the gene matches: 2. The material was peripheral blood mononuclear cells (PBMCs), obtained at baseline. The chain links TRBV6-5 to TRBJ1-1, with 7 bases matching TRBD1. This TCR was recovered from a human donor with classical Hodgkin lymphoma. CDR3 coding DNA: TGTGCCAGCAGTTGGGGACAGTTGAACACTGAAGCTTTCTTT. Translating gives CASSWGQLNTEAFF.